This TCR beta chain was identified during a study of blood T cell repertoires in COVID-19. CDR3 length: 17 residues. V was clipped by 4 bases and J by 2 bases, with 19 bases between them. Germline V CDR1 and CDR2: SGHNT, YENEEA. Some clones are missing from TCRdb's copy, which holds only in-frame ones; the method was immunoSEQ multiplex PCR. This sample has 200,000 to 250,000 clones, with around 89% found just once. The chain couples TRBV11-3 to TRBJ2-3; TRBD2 might be the D (5 bases). Sequenced sample: PBMCs or T cells enriched from blood (not recorded which). The sequence came from a man aged 25-45 years who had been exposed to COVID-19. In DNA form, the CDR3 reads TGTGCCAGCAGCTCCCTCGGACTCACGGCTTTCACAGATACGCAGTATTTT. Translated: CASSSLGLTAFTDTQYF.